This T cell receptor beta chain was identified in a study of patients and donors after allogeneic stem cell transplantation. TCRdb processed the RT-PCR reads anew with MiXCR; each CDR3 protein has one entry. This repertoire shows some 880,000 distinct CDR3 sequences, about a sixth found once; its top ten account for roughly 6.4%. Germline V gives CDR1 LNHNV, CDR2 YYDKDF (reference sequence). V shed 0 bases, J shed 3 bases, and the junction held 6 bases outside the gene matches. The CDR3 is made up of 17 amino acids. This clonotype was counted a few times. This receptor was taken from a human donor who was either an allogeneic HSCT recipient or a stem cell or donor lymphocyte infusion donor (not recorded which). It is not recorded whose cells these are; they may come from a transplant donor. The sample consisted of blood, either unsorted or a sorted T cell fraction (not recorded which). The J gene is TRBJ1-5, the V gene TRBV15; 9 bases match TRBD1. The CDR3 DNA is TGTGCCACCAGCAGAGAGGGGGACAGGGCCCCCAATCAGCCCCAGCATTTT. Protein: CATSREGDRAPNQPQHF.